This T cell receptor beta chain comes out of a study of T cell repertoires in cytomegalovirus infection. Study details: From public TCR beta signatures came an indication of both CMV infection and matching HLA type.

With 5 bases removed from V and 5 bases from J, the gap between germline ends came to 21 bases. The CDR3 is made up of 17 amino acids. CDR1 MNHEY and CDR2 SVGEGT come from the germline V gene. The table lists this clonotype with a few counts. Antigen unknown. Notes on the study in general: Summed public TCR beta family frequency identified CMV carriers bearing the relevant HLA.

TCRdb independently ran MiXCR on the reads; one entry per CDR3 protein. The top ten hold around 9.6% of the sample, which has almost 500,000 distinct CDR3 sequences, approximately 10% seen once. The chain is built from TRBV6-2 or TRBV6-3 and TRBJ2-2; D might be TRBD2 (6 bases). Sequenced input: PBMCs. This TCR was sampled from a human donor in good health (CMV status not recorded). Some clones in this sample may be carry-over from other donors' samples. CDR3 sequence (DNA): TGTGCCAGCAGTGACCCCGGGACTCCGAACCCGACCGGGGAGCTGTTTTTT. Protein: CASSDPGTPNPTGELFF.